This is a list of T cell receptor beta chains from one sample in a study of T cells in tuberculosis. TCRdb's table, derived via immunoSEQ multiplex PCR, lists solely in-frame clones and lacks some. The sample has roughly 41,000 clones, around 93% seen once. Sequencing was carried out using PBMCs. The receptors derive from a donor between 10 and 29 years old with latent tuberculosis or without tuberculosis infection. Some clones in this sample may be carry-over from other donors' samples. The CDR3 runs from the conserved cysteine through the conserved F or W. The D gene is left open where the match is weak. The size entry is marked missing in some rows and otherwise reads once, few, many or a size class.

d_call | clone_size | j_call | v_call | cdr3_nt | cdr3_aa
- | - | TRBJ2-1 | TRBV25-1 | TGTGCCAGCAGTGCCCACGGGGTACCCAATGAGCAGTTCTTC | CASSAHGVPNEQFF
TRBD1 | - | TRBJ2-5 | TRBV6-5 | TGTGCCAGCAGACCGACAGACAGGGTCGTAGAGACCCAGTACTTC | CASRPTDRVVETQYF
- | - | TRBJ1-4 | TRBV5-6 | TGTGCCAGCAGCTTCTGGACAAATGAAAAACTGTTTTTT | CASSFWTNEKLFF
TRBD1 | few | TRBJ1-6 | TRBV27 | TGTGCCAGCAGTTTGGGACAGACTCGACCCCTCCACTTT | CASSLGQTRPLHF
- | - | TRBJ1-1 | TRBV13 | TGTGCCAGCAGCTTAAAACAGCCCCCTGAAGCTTTCTTT | CASSLKQPPEAFF
- | - | TRBJ2-6 | TRBV6-5 | TGTGCCAGCAGTTCAGGGTTAACGGCTGGGGCCAACGTCCTGACTTTC | CASSSGLTAGANVLTF
- | - | TRBJ2-5 | TRBV5-1 | TGCGCCAGCAGCAGCCAAGACAGGCTACAAGAGACCCAGTACTTC | CASSSQDRLQETQYF
TRBD1 | - | TRBJ1-2 | TRBV5-1 | TGCGCCAGCAGCCCATGGGACAGGGGCTATGGCTACACCTTC | CASSPWDRGYGYTF
- | - | TRBJ1-3 | TRBV27 | TGTGCCAGCAGTTTATCCCCGCCGGCCTTGAGGGGAAACACCATATATTTT | CASSLSPPALRGNTIYF
TRBD1 | - | TRBJ2-1 | TRBV7-2 | TGTGCCAGCAGCCTCGGGACAGGGTACCACAATGAGCAGTTCTTC | CASSLGTGYHNEQFF
TRBD1 | - | TRBJ1-2 | TRBV30 | TGTGCCTCAACTCGGGACAGATCCTATGGCTACACCTTC | CASTRDRSYGYTF
TRBD2 | once | TRBJ2-2 | TRBV11-1 | TGTGCCAGCAGCTTACGGGGGGGAAACACCGGGGAGCTGTTTTTT | CASSLRGGNTGELFF
TRBD1 | few | TRBJ1-2 | TRBV19 | TGTGCCAGTATGAGGGGCCGGACAGGGACTTATGGCTACACCTTC | CASMRGRTGTYGYTF
- | - | TRBJ1-3 | TRBV4-3 | TGCGCCAGCAGCCGCCAGGAAACCGGGACACCCCATTTGGGGTATTTT | CASSRQETGTPHLGYF
- | - | TRBJ1-4 | TRBV2 | TGTGCCAGCAGTCAACTAAGGACAGCTACCTCAACTAATGAAAAACTGTTTTTT | CASSQLRTATSTNEKLFF
- | - | TRBJ1-2 | TRBV5-4 | TGTGCCAGCAGCTGGGGGGACCGAACTAGGTATGGCTACACCTTC | CASSWGDRTRYGYTF
- | medium-sized | TRBJ1-3 | TRBV19 | TGTGCCAGTAACCGGGGGGAAGGAAACACCATATATTTT | CASNRGEGNTIYF
TRBD2 | - | TRBJ2-3 | TRBV7-2 | TGTGCCAGCAGCTCACGACTAGCGGGGGACCGCACAGATACGCAGTATTTT | CASSSRLAGDRTDTQYF
- | - | TRBJ2-6 | TRBV25-1 | TGTGCCAGCAGTGAATCGAACAGGGAGTACTCTGGGGCCAACGTCCTGACTTTC | CASSESNREYSGANVLTF
- | - | TRBJ1-1 | TRBV5-1 | TGCGCCAGCAGCTTGGGCAGTAACACTGAAGCTTTCTTT | CASSLGSNTEAFF
- | - | TRBJ2-2 | TRBV5-8 | TGTGCCAGCAGCTTGGTACGGCAGGAAAACCCAGTCGGGGAGCTGTTTTTT | CASSLVRQENPVGELFF
- | - | TRBJ1-4 | TRBV4-1 | TGCGCCAGCAGCTTTCGGGAGGGGATGACAACTAATGAAAAACTGTTTTTT | CASSFREGMTTNEKLFF
TRBD1 | - | TRBJ1-1 | TRBV19 | TGTGCCAGTAGTATAATGGGGACAGGGGTAAACACTGAAGCTTTCTTT | CASSIMGTGVNTEAFF
TRBD2 | - | TRBJ2-1 | TRBV27 | TGTGCCAGCAGTTTAACCAGCGGGGGGATGAGCTCCTACAATGAGCAGTTCTTC | CASSLTSGGMSSYNEQFF
TRBD2 | - | TRBJ2-1 | TRBV9 | TGTGCCAGCAGCGTAGGAGCGGGGGTGACCGGGAGTGAGCAGTTCTTC | CASSVGAGVTGSEQFF
- | - | TRBJ2-1 | TRBV5-6 | TGTGCCAGCAGCTTGGGCACTAACCTCTACAATGAGCAGTTCTTC | CASSLGTNLYNEQFF
- | - | TRBJ1-6 | TRBV27 | TGTGCCAGCAGTTTATCCAGGGGAACCTATAATTCACCCCTCCACTTT | CASSLSRGTYNSPLHF
TRBD1 | few | TRBJ2-3 | TRBV5-4 | TGTGCCAGCAGCCAACAGGGGGCGACAGATACGCAGTATTTT | CASSQQGATDTQYF
TRBD2 | - | TRBJ2-3 | TRBV11-2 | TGTGCCAGCAGCTTAGTACGGGCTAGCGGGGGAGATACGCAGTATTTT | CASSLVRASGGDTQYF
- | - | TRBJ2-3 | TRBV27 | TGTGCCAGCAGTTTATTGGGCATACAAACAGATACGCAGTATTTT | CASSLLGIQTDTQYF
- | once | TRBJ1-1 | TRBV10-3 | TGTGCCATCAGACCAAGCGAGAAGAACACTGAAGCTTTCTTT | CAIRPSEKNTEAFF
- | - | TRBJ2-7 | TRBV19 | TGTGCCAGTAGTATGGCCGCGACAGGTACCTACGAGCAGTACTTC | CASSMAATGTYEQYF
TRBD1 | once | TRBJ1-3 | TRBV11-2 | TGTGCCAGCAGCTCGGGACAGGGTGGAAACACCATATATTTT | CASSSGQGGNTIYF
- | - | TRBJ2-5 | TRBV7-2 | TGTGCCAGCAGCTTTCCGTTTGCTAAAGAGACCCAGTACTTC | CASSFPFAKETQYF
- | - | TRBJ1-4 | TRBV4-3 | TGCGCCAGCAGCCAAGGGTGGGGAGATAATGAAAAACTGTTTTTT | CASSQGWGDNEKLFF